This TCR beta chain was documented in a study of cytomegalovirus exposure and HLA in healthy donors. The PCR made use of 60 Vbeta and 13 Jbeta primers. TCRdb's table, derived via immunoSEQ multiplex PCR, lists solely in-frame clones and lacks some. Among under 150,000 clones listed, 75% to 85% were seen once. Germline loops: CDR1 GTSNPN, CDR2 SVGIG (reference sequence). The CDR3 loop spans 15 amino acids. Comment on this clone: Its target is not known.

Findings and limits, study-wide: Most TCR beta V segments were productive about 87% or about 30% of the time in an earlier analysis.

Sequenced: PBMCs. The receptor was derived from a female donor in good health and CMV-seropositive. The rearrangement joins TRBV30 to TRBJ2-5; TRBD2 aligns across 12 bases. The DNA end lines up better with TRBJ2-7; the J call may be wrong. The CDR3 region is CAWSSSGRATYEQYF. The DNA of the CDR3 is TGTGCCTGGTCTTCTAGCGGGAGGGCCACCTACGAGCAGTACTTC.